The next 4 T cell receptor beta chains were all read from a single sample in a study of blood T cell repertoires in COVID-19 (dated by TCRdb to 2020 to 2022). The protocol used for the library was the immunoSEQ multiplex PCR assay. TCRdb holds this immuneACCESS table with in-frame rearrangements only. Some clones are missing; in checked studies, unresolved V genes explain under half, and the rest has no known cause. The sample table lists over 300,000 clones, 80% to 90% of them with a count of one. The ten largest clones add up to roughly 6.5% of the sample. The specimen sequenced was peripheral blood. All receptors derive from a man between 18 and 35 years old who had recovered from COVID-19.

Here the CDR3 reads CASSYSKDRGGDEQFF. The CDR3 DNA follows: TGTGCCAGCAGTTACTCGAAGGACAGGGGAGGAGATGAGCAGTTCTTC. This chain links TRBV6-5 with TRBJ2-1; TRBD1 aligns across 9 bases. The CDR3 runs to 16 residues. V was clipped by 0 bases and J by 8 bases; unmatched bases: 8. Per the germline V gene, CDR1 is MNHEY and CDR2 is SVGAGI.

V usage is TRBV9 and J usage is TRBJ2-3, with 7 bases aligning to TRBD1. CDR1 and CDR2 (germline): SGDLS, YYNGEE. Trimming cost V 4 bases and J 1 base; bases outside gene matches: 3. CDR3 length: 14 residues. The CDR3 protein is CASSYGQGTDTQYF. CDR3 DNA: TGTGCCAGCAGCTATGGACAGGGCACAGATACGCAGTATTTT. Filled out from reference TRBV9 and TRBJ2-3, the complete variable domain reads DSGVTQTPKHLITATGQRVTLRCSPRSGDLSVYWYQQSLDQGLQFLIQYYNGEERAKGNILERFSAQQFPDLHSELNLSSLELGDSALYFCASSYGQGTDTQYFGPGTRLTVL.

The chain has TRBV7-9 and TRBJ2-7; D is unresolved. Germline lookup yields CDR1 SEHNR and CDR2 FQNEAQ (reference sequence). The CDR3 extends over 14 amino acids. Trimming removed 1 base at V and 6 bases at J, with 13 bases between. The CDR3: CASSLDGGMGEQYF. The DNA for the CDR3 is TGTGCCAGCAGCTTAGACGGCGGAATGGGCGAGCAGTACTTC.

This clone was seen a handful of times. V usage is TRBV27 and J usage is TRBJ2-7; the D is unclear. CDR3 length equals 14 residues. V shed 5 bases and J shed 7 bases, with 18 bases lying between them. Germline V CDR1 and CDR2: MNHEY, SMNVEV (reference sequence). The CDR3 DNA follows: TGTGCCAGCAGTCCTGATACGGAGAGGTGGGAGCAGTACTTC. Its protein is CASSPDTERWEQYF.